This T cell receptor (beta chain) comes out of a study of blood T cell repertoires in COVID-19. As for the study in general: Acute and convalescent COVID-19 samples came from the United States, Italy and Spain. Sources were T cells, B-cell-depleted T cells, or PBMCs; the material itself was cDNA or gDNA.

Measured with immunoSEQ multiplex PCR; TCRdb has only the in-frame clones, and not every one. The sample lists 150,000 or so clones, approximately 90% seen once, with 2.5% to 3.5% in the top ten. Germline CDR1 reads GTSNPN; CDR2 reads SVGIG (reference sequence). This CDR3 is 14 amino acids long. Trimming took 5 bases from V and 0 from J, leaving 11 bases between them. Sequencing was performed on peripheral blood. V and J are TRBV30 and TRBJ1-5, with D perhaps TRBD1 (5 bases). The clonotype was recovered from a man aged 60 to 75 with active or convalescent COVID-19. This CDR3 reads CAWSSDNSNQPQHF. The CDR3 nucleotides read TGTGCCTGGTCCTCGGACAATAGCAATCAGCCCCAGCATTTT.